Listed below are T cell receptor beta chains from one sample, sequenced in a study of cytomegalovirus exposure and HLA in healthy donors. The repertoire was sequenced with immunoSEQ multiplex PCR; TCRdb's copy has only in-frame clones and lacks some. The sample records over 150,000 clones, around 90% being singletons. Sequenced material: PBMCs. These TCRs come from a young woman in good health and CMV-seropositive. Both conserved end residues are part of each CDR3.

CDR3 protein: CASSEQARAYGYTF; J gene: TRBJ1-2; V gene: TRBV2
CDR3 protein: CASSGRGPSSYNEQFF; J gene: TRBJ2-1; V gene: TRBV10-2
CDR3 protein: CASSQVQTELYGYTF; J gene: TRBJ1-2; V gene: TRBV4-2
CDR3 protein: CASSIPGLGNTGELFF; J gene: TRBJ2-2; V gene: TRBV21-1
CDR3 protein: CAISGTGPFYGYTF; J gene: TRBJ1-2; V gene: TRBV10-3
CDR3 protein: CASSQDRGRVAPGAVGQPQHF; J gene: TRBJ1-5; V gene: TRBV4-1
CDR3 protein: CASKQGPSNQPQHF; J gene: TRBJ1-5; V gene: TRBV6-6
CDR3 protein: CASSVIQGGGNQPQHF; J gene: TRBJ1-5; V gene: TRBV19
CDR3 protein: CASSFGTGQSQYF; J gene: TRBJ2-7; V gene: TRBV27
CDR3 protein: CASSQDSGRAREQYF; J gene: TRBJ2-3; V gene: TRBV4-2